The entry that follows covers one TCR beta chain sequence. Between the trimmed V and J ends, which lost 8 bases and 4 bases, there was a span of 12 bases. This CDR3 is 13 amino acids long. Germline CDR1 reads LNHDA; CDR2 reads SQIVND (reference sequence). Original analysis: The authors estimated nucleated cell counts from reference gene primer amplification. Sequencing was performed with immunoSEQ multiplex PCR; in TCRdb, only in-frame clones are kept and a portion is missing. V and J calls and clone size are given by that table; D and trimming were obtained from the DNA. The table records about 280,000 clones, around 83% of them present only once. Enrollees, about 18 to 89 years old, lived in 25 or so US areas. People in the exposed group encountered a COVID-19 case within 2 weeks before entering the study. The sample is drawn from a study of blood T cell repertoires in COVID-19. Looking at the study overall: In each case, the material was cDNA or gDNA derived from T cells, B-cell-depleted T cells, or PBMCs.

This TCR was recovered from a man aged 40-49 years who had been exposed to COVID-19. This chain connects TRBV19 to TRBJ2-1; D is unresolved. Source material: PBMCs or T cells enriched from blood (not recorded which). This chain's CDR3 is CASVAAMYNEQFF. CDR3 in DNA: TGTGCCAGTGTGGCAGCGATGTACAATGAGCAGTTCTTC.